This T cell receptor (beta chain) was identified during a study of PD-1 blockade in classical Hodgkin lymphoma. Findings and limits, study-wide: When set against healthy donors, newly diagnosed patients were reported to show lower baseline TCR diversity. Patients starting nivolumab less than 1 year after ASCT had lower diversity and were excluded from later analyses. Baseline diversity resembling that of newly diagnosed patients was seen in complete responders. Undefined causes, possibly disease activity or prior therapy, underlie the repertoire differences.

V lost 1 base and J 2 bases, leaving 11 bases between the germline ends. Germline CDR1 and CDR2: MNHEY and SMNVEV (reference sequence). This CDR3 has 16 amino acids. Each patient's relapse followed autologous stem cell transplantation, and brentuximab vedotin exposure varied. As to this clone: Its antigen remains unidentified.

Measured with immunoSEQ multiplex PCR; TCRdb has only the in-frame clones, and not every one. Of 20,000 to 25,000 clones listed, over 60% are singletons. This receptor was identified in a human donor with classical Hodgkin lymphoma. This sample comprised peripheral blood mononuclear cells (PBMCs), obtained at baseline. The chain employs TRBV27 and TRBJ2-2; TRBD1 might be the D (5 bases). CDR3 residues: CASSLLRRVNTGELFF. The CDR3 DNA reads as TGTGCCAGCAGTTTATTGCGCAGGGTTAACACCGGGGAGCTGTTTTTT.